This is a list of T cell receptor beta chains from one sample in a study of post-analysis software for immune sequencing data. TCRdb redid the calling of the PCR reads with MiXCR, one entry per CDR3 protein. The table includes hundreds of thousands of distinct CDR3 sequences, roughly 27% detected once. The specimen sequenced was blood. These receptors all stem from a girl aged 5 to 17 with multiple sclerosis. CDR3s include the opening cysteine and the closing phenylalanine or tryptophan. Each record gives: V gene, clone size, D gene, J gene, CDR3 protein, CDR3 DNA. The D gene is left open where the match is weak. Not all rows give a size; the values are once, few, many and, for expanded clones, a class.

>TRBV25-1|few|-|TRBJ2-6
CASSESGRTGANVLTF
TGTGCCAGCAGTGAATCGGGGCGCACTGGGGCCAACGTCCTGACTTTC
>TRBV29-1|-|TRBD1|TRBJ2-1
CSVDRTGCPFF
TGCAGCGTTGACAGGACAGGGTGTCCGTTCTTC
>TRBV20-1|-|-|TRBJ1-1
CSASDGRAMNTEAFF
TGCAGTGCTAGCGATGGCAGGGCCATGAACACTGAAGCTTTCTTT
>TRBV29-1|few|-|TRBJ2-1
CSASRQGGSYNEQFF
TGCAGCGCCAGTAGGCAGGGGGGCTCCTACAATGAGCAGTTCTTC
>TRBV7-2|-|TRBD2|TRBJ2-7
CASRTSGGSSYEQYF
TGTGCCAGCAGGACTAGCGGGGGAAGCTCCTACGAGCAGTACTTC
>TRBV6-6|-|-|TRBJ2-7
CASSYSPPGQYEQYF
TGTGCCAGCAGTTACTCGCCGCCAGGCCAGTACGAGCAGTACTTC
>TRBV29-1|many|TRBD1|TRBJ1-2
CSVGGTEGYTF
TGCAGCGTAGGGGGGACAGAGGGCTACACCTTC
>TRBV5-1|-|-|TRBJ2-1
CASSFGLAIPDNEQFF
TGCGCCAGCAGCTTTGGCCTAGCAATCCCAGACAATGAGCAGTTCTTC
>TRBV15|many|-|TRBJ2-4
CATSRQGGAGNIQYF
TGTGCCACCAGCAGGCAGGGCGGAGCCGGGAACATTCAGTACTTC
>TRBV20-1|-|-|TRBJ2-7
CSAPRDSSYEQYF
TGCAGTGCGCCGCGGGACAGTTCCTACGAGCAGTACTTC
>TRBV27|-|TRBD1|TRBJ2-7
CASSLDRGDSSYEQYF
TGTGCCAGCAGTTTGGACAGGGGCGATAGCTCCTACGAGCAGTACTTC
>TRBV6-1|-|-|TRBJ2-7
CASSELGPFPYEQYF
TGTGCCAGCAGTGAATTAGGGCCCTTCCCCTACGAGCAGTACTTC
>TRBV7-9|-|TRBD2|TRBJ2-7
CASTISGALSYEQYF
TGTGCCAGCACCATTAGCGGGGCTCTCTCCTACGAGCAGTACTTC
>TRBV10-3|-|-|TRBJ1-1
CAISRSDGDTEAFF
TGTGCCATCAGCCGATCGGACGGAGACACTGAAGCTTTCTTT
>TRBV6-5|many|TRBD1|TRBJ2-1
CASSKRQGGSYNEQFF
TGTGCCAGCAGTAAACGACAGGGGGGCTCCTACAATGAGCAGTTCTTC
>TRBV9|-|TRBD1|TRBJ2-7
CASSGGVQGGEQYF
TGTGCCAGCAGCGGGGGGGTACAGGGGGGAGAGCAGTACTTC
>TRBV7-2|-|TRBD2|TRBJ2-7
CASSLRRLAGGPIYEQYF
TGTGCCAGCAGCTTACGTCGGCTAGCGGGAGGGCCGATCTACGAGCAGTACTTC
>TRBV24-1|few|-|TRBJ2-5
CATSDLTGGETQYF
TGTGCCACCAGTGACCTAACGGGCGGAGAGACCCAGTACTTC
>TRBV7-2|-|TRBD2|TRBJ2-7
CAIGQREGRGNEQYF
TGTGCCATCGGACAGCGGGAGGGCCGGGGCAATGAGCAGTACTTC
>TRBV28|-|TRBD2|TRBJ2-5
CASSLRAGLVGRQYF
TGTGCCAGCAGTTTAAGGGCGGGGCTAGTCGGGAGGCAGTACTTC
>TRBV28|-|-|TRBJ2-3
CASSHQVVRESSDTQYF
TGTGCCAGCAGTCATCAAGTCGTTCGGGAGAGCTCAGATACGCAGTATTTT
>TRBV18|-|-|TRBJ2-3
CASSGEVATDTEYF
TGTGCCAGCTCAGGCGAGGTGGCCACAGATACGGAGTATTTT
>TRBV5-1|-|-|TRBJ2-5
CASKLAGRKETQYF
TGCGCCAGCAAACTGGCAGGGCGAAAAGAGACCCAGTACTTC
>TRBV12-3/TRBV12-4|-|-|TRBJ2-1
CASRAREIYEQFF
TGTGCCAGCAGGGCTCGTGAGATCTATGAGCAGTTCTTC
>TRBV7-2|-|TRBD1|TRBJ2-5
CASSFRPLQGAGETQYF
TGTGCCAGCAGCTTCCGACCCCTACAGGGGGCGGGGGAGACCCAGTACTTC
>TRBV7-6|-|-|TRBJ1-1
CVSSLNGANTEAFF
TGTGTCAGCAGCTTGAACGGGGCGAACACTGAAGCTTTCTTT